Below are 26 T cell receptor beta chains sequenced from a single sample in a study of blood T cell repertoires in COVID-19. Sequencing used immunoSEQ multiplex PCR; TCRdb keeps in-frame clones, though not all of them. The table has 250,000 or so clones, 88% seen once; the top ten hold about 4%. The sample consisted of PBMCs or T cells enriched from blood (not recorded which). Receptor source: a woman aged 25 to 39 who had been exposed to COVID-19.

The rearrangement uses TRBV6-6 and TRBJ1-5, with 8 bases fitting TRBD1. This CDR3 is built from 17 residues. Trimming at V came to 5 bases and at J to 3 bases, leaving 12 bases not matched to a gene. CDR1 is MNHNY and CDR2 is SVGAGI in the germline V gene (reference sequence). The CDR3 region has the DNA TGTGCCAGCAGTCCTAGAGAACGGACAGGGCTCAATCAGCCCCAGCATTTT. It yields the protein CASSPRERTGLNQPQHF.

The CDR3 is CASSQPTDKKTQYF. CDR3 nucleotides: TGCGCCAGCAGCCAACCGACGGACAAGAAGACCCAGTACTTC. V gene TRBV4-1 combines with J gene TRBJ2-5, with a tentative D call TRBD1 (5 bases). The CDR3 contains 14 residues. The V and J ends lost 2 bases and 6 bases respectively, with 13 bases between them. CDR1 MGHRA and CDR2 YSYEKL come from the germline V gene.

This chain connects TRBV19 to TRBJ1-2; 12 bases fit TRBD1. V dropped 3 bases and J dropped 4; count of bases not matched to a gene: 6. The CDR3 runs to 16 residues. Germline-derived CDR1 and CDR2 are LNHDA and SQIVND (reference sequence). CDR3 sequence reads: CASSMSGTGGSYGYTF. The CDR3 nucleotides are TGTGCCAGTAGTATGAGTGGGACAGGGGGCTCCTATGGCTACACCTTC.

This chain uses TRBV7-9 with TRBJ2-7; D possibly corresponds to TRBD1 (5 bases). The CDR3 contains 12 residues. Trimming pared 2 bases from V and 5 bases from J, leaving 7 bases between. CDR1 and CDR2 (germline): SEHNR, FQNEAQ (reference sequence). The CDR3 reads CASSLYRHEQYF. In DNA, the CDR3 is TGTGCCAGCAGCTTATACAGGCACGAGCAGTACTTC.

J is TRBJ2-7 and V is TRBV6-1, with D uncertain. V gave up 7 bases and J gave up 4 bases, with 8 bases separating them. CDR3 length: 11 residues. The germline V gene encodes CDR1 MNHNS and CDR2 SASEGT. The CDR3 bases are TGTGCCAGCACCACACCGTACGAGCAGTACTTC. Protein: CASTTPYEQYF.

The chain recombines TRBV6-5 with TRBJ1-1; D call uncertain. Trimming pared 8 bases from V and 0 bases from J, leaving 10 bases between. CDR1 and CDR2 from the germline V gene are MNHEY and SVGAGI. The CDR3 is 13 amino acids. In DNA form, the CDR3 reads TGTGCCAGCGGGCCAACCTTGAACACTGAAGCTTTCTTT. Its translation: CASGPTLNTEAFF.

V and J are TRBV25-1 and TRBJ2-5; possible D gene TRBD1, 5 bases. Germline V lookup: CDR1 MGHDK, CDR2 SYGVNS. V lost 3 bases, J lost 4 bases, and 18 bases lay in between. CDR3 length: 16 residues. CDR3 protein: CASSEFGPGKGETQYF. DNA for the CDR3: TGTGCCAGCAGTGAGTTCGGTCCAGGGAAGGGAGAGACCCAGTACTTC. Supplemented by reference TRBV25-1 and TRBJ2-5, the full variable domain reads EADIYQTPRYLVIGTGKKITLECSQTMGHDKMYWYQQDPGMELHLIHYSYGVNSTEKGDLSSESTVSRIRTEHFPLTLESARPSHTSQYLCASSEFGPGKGETQYFGPGTRLLVL.

The chain is built from TRBV9 and TRBJ2-2; D uncertain. The CDR3 has 14 amino acids. The germline V gene has CDR1 SGDLS and CDR2 YYNGEE. V lost 0 bases to trimming and J lost 6 bases, with 9 bases between them. The CDR3 DNA follows: TGTGCCAGCAGCGTAGCTGAGGTGGCCGGGGAGCTGTTTTTT. It encodes CASSVAEVAGELFF.

This clone was counted a few times. The chain employs TRBV19 and TRBJ1-2; unclear D gene. The CDR3 loop spans 16 amino acids. Germline CDR1 reads LNHDA; CDR2 reads SQIVND (reference sequence). V gave up 5 bases and J gave up 4 bases, with 20 bases separating them. CDR3 nucleotide sequence: TGTGCCAGTAGTCTACCCCGTCTCAACCGCTCCTATGGCTACACCTTC. Translation gives CASSLPRLNRSYGYTF.

CDR3 region: CASSQGPLTKQPQHF. DNA of the CDR3: TGCGCCAGCAGCCAAGGTCCGCTTACTAAACAGCCCCAGCATTTT. This rearrangement joins TRBV4-1 to TRBJ1-5; D gene unclear. The germline V and J ends were trimmed by 1 base and 7 bases, with 14 bases remaining between them. Germline V gene sequence: CDR1 MGHRA, CDR2 YSYEKL. The CDR3 is 15 residues long.

The rearrangement links TRBV24-1 to TRBJ2-5; 8 bases are a match to TRBD1. V lost 4 bases, J lost 5 bases, and 8 bases stayed unmatched. This CDR3 comprises 15 residues. Germline CDR1 and CDR2: KGHDR and SFDVKD. In DNA form, the CDR3 reads TGTGCCACCAGTGAGGCCACAGGGGGATGGGAGACCCAGTACTTC. Amino acids: CATSEATGGWETQYF.

This clone was seen only a few times. The chain combines TRBV4-1 with TRBJ1-1; 8 positions match TRBD1. This CDR3 region has 17 residues. Germline CDR1 MGHRA, CDR2 YSYEKL. V gave up 1 base and J gave up 1 base; unmatched junction bases: 8. CDR3 in DNA: TGCGCCAGCAGCCAAGTTGGACAGGGAGTGGGGAACACTGAAGCTTTCTTT. The encoded protein is CASSQVGQGVGNTEAFF.

V usage is TRBV19 and J usage is TRBJ1-3; D unresolved. Looked up from germline, CDR1 is LNHDA and CDR2 is SQIVND (reference sequence). The CDR3 has 16 residues. Trimming took 6 bases from V and 0 from J, leaving 15 bases between them. The DNA of the CDR3 is TGTGCCAGTAGCGAGGGCTCGCTATTCTCTGGAAACACCATATATTTT. Translation: CASSEGSLFSGNTIYF.

CDR3 region: CSVGSLAETYNEQFF. Here the CDR3 DNA reads TGCAGCGTTGGTTCTCTAGCGGAAACCTACAATGAGCAGTTCTTC. The V call is TRBV29-1, the J call TRBJ2-1; 7 bases line up with TRBD2. J gave up 2 bases and V 4 bases, and 8 bases lay outside the gene matches. This CDR3 is built from 15 residues. Germline V gene data show CDR1 as SQVTM and CDR2 as ANQGSEA.

V is TRBV4-2 and J is TRBJ1-1; 8 bases map to TRBD1. This CDR3 comprises 14 residues. Trimming removed 3 bases from V and 5 bases from J; junction bases left unmatched: 5. Germline V gene data show CDR1 as LGHNA and CDR2 as YNFKEQ. In DNA form, the CDR3 reads TGTGCCAGCAGCCACGACAGGGGAGGGACTGAAGCTTTCTTT. Protein: CASSHDRGGTEAFF.

The rearrangement joins TRBV20-1 to TRBJ1-2, with D uncertain. With 1 base removed from V and 7 bases from J, the gap between germline ends came to 7 bases. The CDR3 loop spans 11 amino acids. From germline, CDR1 is DFQATT and CDR2 SNEGSKA (reference sequence). DNA of the CDR3: TGCAGTGCTAGAGCCCAGGCTGGCTACACCTTC. Its translation: CSARAQAGYTF.

This chain connects TRBV11-2 to TRBJ1-1, with D possibly TRBD1 on 5 matching bases. Germline CDR1 SGHAT, CDR2 FQNNGV. The CDR3 loop spans 14 amino acids. V was trimmed by 5 bases and J by 0 bases, leaving 10 bases between them. The CDR3 is CASSQGFLNTEAFF. The CDR3 DNA reads TGTGCCAGCAGCCAGGGTTTTCTGAACACTGAAGCTTTCTTT. Full variable domain (missing parts from reference TRBV11-2 and TRBJ1-1): EAGVAQSPRYKIIEKRQSVAFWCNPISGHATLYWYQQILGQGPKLLIQFQNNGVVDDSQLPKDRFSAERLKGVDSTLKIQPAKLEDSAVYLCASSQGFLNTEAFFGQGTRLTVV.

This clone showed up just once. The chain employs TRBV28 and TRBJ1-5; 8 bases agree with TRBD1. The CDR3 loop spans 17 amino acids. CDR1 and CDR2 from the germline V gene are MDHEN and SYDVKM. With V trimmed by 5 bases and J by 0 bases, 9 bases remained unmatched. This CDR3 is CASSNRDRWDSNQPQHF. As DNA, the CDR3 is TGTGCCAGCAGTAACCGGGACAGGTGGGATAGCAATCAGCCCCAGCATTTT.

Details on this clone: One junction end does not reproduce the germline sequence, and a read error may be involved. In DNA, the CDR3 is TGCGCCAGCAGTCAATTAGCGATACACCGGGGAGCTGTTTTT. Encoded protein: CASSQLAIHRGAVF. This chain joins TRBV23-1 and TRBJ2-2; tentatively, D is TRBD2 (5 bases). TRBV23-1 is reported as an ORF; its role is uncertain. The CDR3 has 14 residues.

The gene calls are TRBV29-1 and TRBJ2-3; D perhaps matches TRBD2 (6 bases). The CDR3 contains 13 residues. V lost 3 bases and J lost 3, with 10 bases in between. The germline V gene encodes CDR1 SQVTM and CDR2 ANQGSEA. CDR3 amino acids: CSVEDGTTDTQYF. The CDR3 nucleotides read TGCAGCGTTGAGGATGGGACTACAGATACGCAGTATTTT.

V is TRBV7-9 and J is TRBJ2-2; no clear D. Germline assignment: CDR1 SEHNR and CDR2 FQNEAQ (reference sequence). The CDR3 sequence is 13 residues long. Deletions cut 8 bases from V and 8 bases from J, with 15 bases between. CDR3 sequence: CASHFARRGELFF. The DNA for the CDR3 is TGTGCCAGCCATTTTGCGAGGCGGGGGGAGCTGTTTTTT. The whole variable domain, remainder taken from reference TRBV7-9 and TRBJ2-2, is DTGVSQNPRHKITKRGQNVTFRCDPISEHNRLYWYRQTLGQGPEFLTYFQNEAQLEKSRLLSDRFSAERPKGSFSTLEIQRTEQGDSAMYLCASHFARRGELFFGEGSRLTVL.

The chain has TRBV20-1 and TRBJ2-3; 9 bases agree with TRBD2. From germline, CDR1 is DFQATT and CDR2 SNEGSKA (reference sequence). The trim removed 3 bases at V and 4 bases at J, leaving 14 bases unmatched. This CDR3 has 17 residues. CDR3 DNA sequence: TGCAGTGCTAGTCTACTGTCCGTAGCGGGAGTTTCAGATACGCAGTATTTT. Translating gives CSASLLSVAGVSDTQYF.

The chain combines TRBV27 with TRBJ2-2; D not resolved. This CDR3 region has 16 residues. Germline loops: CDR1 MNHEY, CDR2 SMNVEV (reference sequence). The germline V and J ends were trimmed by 1 base and 3 bases, with 12 bases remaining between them. The CDR3 sequence is CASSLFPPVYTGELFF. DNA of the CDR3: TGTGCCAGCAGTTTATTCCCTCCCGTCTACACCGGGGAGCTGTTTTTT.

The chain uses TRBV12-5 and TRBJ2-1; D is perhaps TRBD2 (6 bases). Trimming pared 6 bases from V and 5 bases from J, leaving 14 bases between. In germline, CDR1 is LGHNT, CDR2 FRNRAP. The CDR3 loop spans 14 amino acids. The CDR3 DNA is TGTGCTAGTGGACACGCCGGGAGAAACAATGAGCAGTTCTTC. Encoded protein: CASGHAGRNNEQFF. The whole variable domain, filled in from reference TRBV12-5 and TRBJ2-1, reads DARVTQTPRHKVTEMGQEVTMRCQPILGHNTVFWYRQTMMQGLELLAYFRNRAPLDDSGMPKDRFSAEMPDATLATLKIQPSEPRDSAVYFCASGHAGRNNEQFFGPGTRLTVL.

The chain links TRBV2 to TRBJ2-1, with a possible D match to TRBD2 (5 bases). Germline V gene sequence: CDR1 SNHLY, CDR2 FYNNEI. This CDR3 comprises 15 residues. V gave up 0 bases and J gave up 9 bases, with 15 bases separating them. CDR3 bases: TGTGCCAGCAGTGAAGCGTTTGGGAGATCAGGTGAGCAGTTCTTC. Its protein is CASSEAFGRSGEQFF.

The chain links TRBV30 to TRBJ2-2; D gene ambiguous. The CDR3 extends over 14 amino acids. The V and J ends lost 2 bases and 4 bases respectively, with 11 bases between them. From germline, CDR1 is GTSNPN and CDR2 SVGIG (reference sequence). The CDR3 spells CAWSINSFTGELFF. CDR3 DNA sequence: TGTGCCTGGAGTATTAATAGTTTCACCGGGGAGCTGTTTTTT. The entire variable domain, with the rest obtained from reference TRBV30 and TRBJ2-2, is as follows: SQTIHQWPATLVQPVGSPLSLECTVEGTSNPNLYWYRQAAGRGLQLLFYSVGIGQISSEVPQNLSASRPQDRQFILSSKKLLLSDSGFYLCAWSINSFTGELFFGEGSRLTVL.